The T cell receptor beta chain described here comes from a study of T-cell memory formation after mild COVID-19. Findings and limits, study-wide: Contracting clones from day 15 to 85 had balanced CD4/CD8; later expanders favoured CD4+.

Trimming cost V 0 bases and J 7 bases, with 6 bases left between them. CDR1 is SGHRS and CDR2 is YFSETQ in the germline V gene. This CDR3 region has 12 residues. As to this clonotype: Its antigen is unidentified.

TCRdb recomputed calls from the 5' RACE reads with MiXCR, one row per CDR3 protein. The table has some 310,000 distinct CDR3 sequences, more than 20% seen once. The source material was PBMCs or a T cell subset sorted from them (not recorded which). The chain couples TRBV5-1 to TRBJ2-3; D ambiguous. This receptor was taken from a man aged 18 to 29 who had mild COVID-19 (a few samples of this study predate the infection). Cell type and time point are not known. DNA of the CDR3: TGCGCCAGCAGCTTGGGACTCCATACGCAGTATTTT. It is translated as CASSLGLHTQYF. Supplemented by reference TRBV5-1 and TRBJ2-3, the full variable domain reads KAGVTQTPRYLIKTRGQQVTLSCSPISGHRSVSWYQQTPGQGLQFLFEYFSETQRNKGNFPGRFSGRQFSNSRSEMNVSTLELGDSALYLCASSLGLHTQYFGPGTRLTVL.